This TCR beta chain was identified during a study of T-cell reconstitution after alpha-beta-depleted transplantation in children. This clonotype was seen a handful of times. Preparing the TCRbeta library involved the use of unique molecular identifiers. MiXCR, applied by TCRdb to the PCR reads, yields one record per CDR3 protein. The sample gives some 520,000 distinct CDR3 sequences, 32% of which show up once; 2% to 3% is in the top ten. The receptor's source is a human donor who donated a stem cell graft to a child with aplastic anemia. This sample comprised PBMCs from the stem cell graft donor, obtained from the stem cell graft.

CDR3 DNA: TGTGCCATCAGTGAGTCGGGGGCTAGCGGACCCTACGAGCAGTACTTC. Protein sequence: CAISESGASGPYEQYF. The gene calls are TRBV10-3 and TRBJ2-7; perhaps TRBD2 as D (7 bases). Trimming took 0 bases from V and 2 from J, leaving 14 bases between them. The CDR3 extends over 16 amino acids. Germline CDR1 ENHRY, CDR2 SYGVKD.